These 8 T cell receptor beta chains were all obtained from the same sample, sequenced in a study of PD-1 blockade in classical Hodgkin lymphoma. Time point defined: cycle 4 day 1 (C4D1), after less than seven weeks of nivolumab. Brentuximab vedotin exposure varied among the patients, all of whom had relapsed after autologous stem cell transplantation. The assay was immunoSEQ multiplex PCR, and TCRdb's table has in-frame clones only and misses some. The data hold 64,000 or so clones, with more than 80% observed a single time. The sample consisted of peripheral blood mononuclear cells (PBMCs), taken before the fourth cycle of nivolumab. These receptors were obtained from a human donor with classical Hodgkin lymphoma.

This clone has just one count. The chain has TRBV6-5 and TRBJ1-1; the D gene is possibly TRBD1 (6 bases). The CDR3 totals 15 residues. The V gene lost 5 bases and the J gene lost 0 bases, with 13 bases spanning the gap. Germline-derived CDR1 and CDR2 are MNHEY and SVGAGI. This chain's CDR3 is CASSGQFGMNTEAFF. CDR3 nucleotides: TGTGCCAGCAGTGGACAGTTCGGAATGAACACTGAAGCTTTCTTT.

This chain links TRBV4-1 with TRBJ1-2; unclear D gene. This CDR3 comprises 13 residues. Trimming left V 1 base short and J 5 bases short, with 8 bases between. The germline V gene encodes CDR1 MGHRA and CDR2 YSYEKL. CDR3 amino acids: CASSQVGRYGYTF. In nucleotides, the CDR3 is TGCGCCAGCAGCCAAGTAGGCCGTTATGGCTACACCTTC.

The chain combines TRBV6-1 with TRBJ1-4; 8 bases fit TRBD1. Germline V lookup: CDR1 MNHNS, CDR2 SASEGT. The CDR3 contains 15 residues. The ends lost 2 bases at V and 7 bases at J; junction bases unmatched: 6. The CDR3 nucleotides read TGTGCCAGCAGTGAACCGGACAGGGCGGCTGAAAAACTGTTTTTT. Protein: CASSEPDRAAEKLFF.

The chain has TRBV7-3 and TRBJ2-1; perhaps D is TRBD1 or TRBD2 (5 bases each). This CDR3 has 17 amino acids. Trimming took off 5 bases at V and 0 bases at J, with 17 bases between the two ends. Germline CDR1 reads SGHTA; CDR2 reads FQGTGA. CDR3 residues: CASSNRDRDSSYNEQFF. DNA for the CDR3: TGTGCCAGCAGCAATAGGGACCGAGATAGCTCCTACAATGAGCAGTTCTTC.

The V call is TRBV2, the J call TRBJ2-3; maybe TRBD1 (5 bases). The V and J ends lost 8 bases and 0 bases respectively, with 12 bases between them. From germline, CDR1 is SNHLY and CDR2 FYNNEI. The CDR3 length is 14 residues. DNA for the CDR3: TGTGCCAGCCAGGGAATCTCTAGCACAGATACGCAGTATTTT. Translation gives CASQGISSTDTQYF.

This clone came up once. J is TRBJ2-7 and V is TRBV19; 7 bases agree with TRBD2. V trimming: 6 bases; J trimming: 2 bases; junction bases outside the gene matches: 7. There are 14 residues in the CDR3. Germline V CDR1 and CDR2: LNHDA, SQIVND (reference sequence). CDR3 coding DNA: TGTGCCAGTAGCGTGTCGGGGGGAACCTACGAGCAGTACTTC. As protein: CASSVSGGTYEQYF.

This clone was observed a handful of times. The CDR3 DNA reads TGTGCCAGCAGCTTAGACCTGAACACTGAAGCTTTCTTT. This gives the protein CASSLDLNTEAFF. This chain uses TRBV7-6 with TRBJ1-1; D call uncertain. The germline V gene encodes CDR1 SGHVS and CDR2 FNYEAQ. The CDR3 is made up of 13 amino acids. Between the trimmed V and J ends, which lost 1 base and 0 bases, there was a span of 3 bases.

The CDR3 DNA sequence: TGTGCCAGCAGCCAAGGAAGACTAGCGGAAGCCAAAAACATTCAGTACTTC. This gives the protein CASSQGRLAEAKNIQYF. V and J are TRBV14 and TRBJ2-4; 9 bases align to TRBD2. After removal of 1 base from V and 0 bases from J, the junction contained 4 bases not matched to a gene. This CDR3 comprises 17 residues. Germline lookup yields CDR1 SGHDN and CDR2 FVKESK.